The clone carrying this T cell receptor (beta chain) showed up just a few times. The antigen is not known. The data originate from a study of T cell responses to AZD1222 COVID-19 vaccine. Findings of the study overall: Mostly white British, mostly female donors; authors suggested clonal diversity may be underestimated.

Data came from immunoSEQ multiplex PCR; TCRdb stores just in-frame clones and leaves some out. Of 150,000 to 200,000 clones listed, approximately 94% are singletons. The sequence came from an adult in good health. The material sequenced was peripheral blood, taken on day 0 of AZD1222 vaccination.

The CDR3 loop reads CASSSTGGYGYTF. CDR3 DNA sequence: TGTGCCAGCAGCTCGACAGGGGGCTATGGCTACACCTTC. The chain recombines TRBV5-4 with TRBJ1-2; TRBD1 matches 9 bases. CDR3 length equals 13 residues. The germline CDR1 and CDR2 sequences are SGHNT and YYREEE (reference sequence). The V gene end was trimmed by 3 bases and the J gene end by 4 bases; junction bases not matched to a gene: 1. Filled out from reference TRBV5-4 and TRBJ1-2, the complete variable domain reads ETGVTQSPTHLIKTRGQQVTLRCSSQSGHNTVSWYQQALGQGPQFIFQYYREEENGRGNFPPRFSGLQFPNYSSELNVNALELDDSALYLCASSSTGGYGYTFGSGTRLTVV.